These 19 T cell receptor beta chains were all obtained from the same sample, sequenced in a study of post-analysis software for immune sequencing data. These receptors' targets are unknown. Broader study findings: Compared with controls, patients had more of 4 to 6 TRBV segments, including TRBV5-6, TRBV5-1 and TRBV20-1.

Researchers reported that TCR beta cDNA libraries carried unique molecular identifiers. TCRdb used MiXCR to reprocess the PCR reads, holding one entry per CDR3 protein. The table has roughly 600,000 distinct CDR3 sequences, around 40% seen once. Sample: blood. These receptors were taken from a girl between 10 and 17 years old with multiple sclerosis.

This rearrangement joins TRBV4-2 to TRBJ1-1; weak D call: TRBD1 (6 bases). This CDR3 has 16 amino acids. CDR1 and CDR2 (germline): LGHNA, YNFKEQ. V was pared by 0 bases and J by 7 bases, with 18 bases between. CDR3 region: CASSQELKGGGIEAFF. The CDR3 DNA is TGTGCCAGCAGCCAAGAATTAAAGGGGGGCGGAATTGAAGCTTTCTTT.

The J gene is TRBJ1-5, the V gene TRBV5-6, with 9 bases fitting TRBD1. Germline CDR1 is SGHDT and CDR2 is YYEEEE. This CDR3 contains 16 residues. The V segment lost 3 bases and the J segment 1 base; nucleotides outside the gene matches: 5. CDR3 bases: TGTGCCAGCAGCTGGGGACAGGGAGGAAGCAATCAGCCCCAGCATTTT. Its translation: CASSWGQGGSNQPQHF.

The rearrangement links TRBV4-1 to TRBJ2-7; D is uncertain. V lost 1 base, J lost 2 bases, and 15 bases lay in between. The CDR3 runs to 16 residues. Germline V gene sequence: CDR1 MGHRA, CDR2 YSYEKL. As DNA, the CDR3 is TGCGCCAGCAGCCAAGTGTCGAGCGAAAAGGCCTACGAGCAGTACTTC. Its translation is CASSQVSSEKAYEQYF.

This rearrangement joins TRBV20-1 to TRBJ2-7, with 7 bases that match TRBD1. The CDR3 sequence is 13 residues long. Germline V gives CDR1 DFQATT, CDR2 SNEGSKA (reference sequence). The J segment lost 3 bases and the V segment lost 5 bases, leaving 7 bases of the junction unmatched. The chain's CDR3 is CSAGRDRGYEQYF. The CDR3 DNA follows: TGCAGTGCTGGTCGGGACAGAGGCTACGAGCAGTACTTC.

This clonotype was counted only a few times. The genes are TRBV20-1 and TRBJ1-2; the match to TRBD1 covers 11 bases. Germline lookup yields CDR1 DFQATT and CDR2 SNEGSKA (reference sequence). The V segment lost 6 bases and the J segment 6 bases; nucleotides outside the gene matches: 6. The CDR3 is made up of 13 amino acids. As DNA, the CDR3 is TGCAGTGCGCGGACAGGGGGCAGGAATGGCTACACCTTC. This encodes CSARTGGRNGYTF.

This chain connects TRBV7-2 to TRBJ2-1; 11 bases fit TRBD1. CDR1 is SGHTA and CDR2 is FQGNSA in the germline V gene. The CDR3 contains 14 residues. The trim removed 5 bases at V and 7 bases at J, leaving 4 bases unmatched. CDR3 nucleotide sequence: TGTGCCAGCAGCCGGACAGGGGGCGGGAATGAGCAGTTCTTC. Translating it yields CASSRTGGGNEQFF.

This clonotype was observed a few times. V is TRBV24-1 and J is TRBJ2-1; TRBD2 agrees at 8 bases. CDR1 is KGHDR and CDR2 is SFDVKD in the germline V gene. Trimming removed 9 bases from V and 6 bases from J; junction bases left unmatched: 12. The CDR3 is 15 residues long. The CDR3 spells CATAWGAGEVNEQFF. The CDR3 DNA reads as TGTGCCACCGCCTGGGGAGCGGGAGAAGTCAATGAGCAGTTCTTC.

This clonotype was picked up a small number of times. V gene TRBV4-1 combines with J gene TRBJ2-1; D unclear. The V gene lost 1 base and the J gene lost 10 bases, with 14 bases spanning the gap. The CDR3 extends over 14 amino acids. CDR1 is MGHRA, CDR2 YSYEKL, per germline. CDR3: CASSQASPIDEQFF. The CDR3 DNA is TGCGCCAGCAGCCAAGCGAGTCCGATTGACGAGCAGTTCTTC.

This rearrangement joins TRBV6-1 to TRBJ2-7; tentative D call: TRBD2 (6 bases). The J call may be wrong; the DNA end is better matched by TRBJ2-5. Germline V gene lookup returns CDR1 MNHNS and CDR2 SASEGT. The CDR3 sequence is 13 residues long. CDR3 coding DNA: TGTGCCAGCAGTGAGGAGGGCCGGGGGACCCAGTACTTC. As protein: CASSEEGRGTQYF.

The rearrangement links TRBV13 to TRBJ2-1; 7 nucleotides align to TRBD2. CDR3 length: 16 residues. Germline loops: CDR1 PRHDT, CDR2 FYEKMQ (reference sequence). With 1 base clipped from V and 4 bases from J, the junction kept 7 bases outside the gene matches. The CDR3 DNA is TGTGCCAGCAGCTTAGAGGGGTGGGGAGGGTACAATGAGCAGTTCTTC. Translated: CASSLEGWGGYNEQFF.

This clonotype was detected a few times. The rearrangement joins TRBV7-9 to TRBJ2-5, with TRBD1 matching over 10 bases. The CDR3 totals 16 residues. V was pared by 4 bases and J by 5 bases, with 10 bases of the junction left unmatched. From germline, CDR1 is SEHNR and CDR2 FQNEAQ (reference sequence). CDR3 nucleotides: TGTGCCAGCAGCTCATGGGACAGGGGAGGTTCTGAGACCCAGTACTTC. As protein: CASSSWDRGGSETQYF.

This chain connects TRBV3-1 to TRBJ1-6; TRBD1 aligns across 7 bases. This CDR3 is built from 16 residues. V was pared by 4 bases and J by 2 bases, with 5 bases of the junction left unmatched. From germline, CDR1 is LGHDT and CDR2 YNNKEL (reference sequence). CDR3 sequence: CASSPGGSTYNSPLHF. In DNA form, the CDR3 reads TGTGCCAGCAGCCCAGGGGGGAGCACCTATAATTCACCCCTCCACTTT.

CDR3 region: CASSLQPGGYEQYF. CDR3 nucleotide sequence: TGTGCCAGCAGCCTACAACCAGGGGGGTACGAGCAGTACTTC. The gene calls are TRBV7-2 and TRBJ2-5, with D possibly TRBD1 on 7 matching bases. The tail of the sequence fits TRBJ2-7 better, so the J call may be wrong. This CDR3 region has 14 residues. From germline, CDR1 is SGHTA and CDR2 FQGNSA.

The rearrangement links TRBV14 to TRBJ2-3; possible D gene TRBD1, 6 bases. V was pared by 4 bases and J by 2 bases, with 13 bases between. The germline CDR1 and CDR2 sequences are SGHDN and FVKESK. The CDR3 totals 15 residues. The CDR3 DNA follows: TGTGCCAGCAGCCGCCATGGACAGCCCACAGATACGCAGTATTTT. Translating gives CASSRHGQPTDTQYF.

The genes are TRBV7-9 and TRBJ2-6, with D uncertain. The CDR3 runs to 17 residues. V gave up 2 bases and J gave up 0 bases, with 11 bases separating them. The germline V gene encodes CDR1 SEHNR and CDR2 FQNEAQ (reference sequence). The CDR3 loop reads CASSLLASDSGANVLTF. CDR3 DNA: TGTGCCAGCAGCTTACTGGCCAGCGACTCTGGGGCCAACGTCCTGACTTTC.

This sequence joins TRBV12-3 or TRBV12-4 and TRBJ2-7, with 10 bases that match TRBD2. This CDR3 has 14 residues. Unmatched junction bases numbered 8, after V lost 5 bases and J lost 7 bases. CDR3 coding DNA: TGTGCCAGCAGTCCAACTAGCGGGGTTTGGGAGCAGTACTTC. Protein product: CASSPTSGVWEQYF.

The CDR3 protein is CASSRGSVSTNEKLFF. The DNA of the CDR3 is TGCGCCAGCAGCCGGGGTTCGGTATCAACTAATGAAAAACTGTTTTTT. The chain combines TRBV4-1 with TRBJ1-4, with no clear D. This CDR3 is built from 16 residues. The V and J ends lost 4 bases and 0 bases respectively, with 12 bases between them. Germline V CDR1 and CDR2: MGHRA, YSYEKL.

This chain uses TRBV7-9 with TRBJ2-7; 8 positions match TRBD2. CDR1 is SEHNR and CDR2 is FQNEAQ in the germline V gene (reference sequence). V shed 0 bases, J shed 1 base, and the junction held 5 bases outside the gene matches. The CDR3 has 16 amino acids. CDR3 sequence (DNA): TGTGCCAGCAGCTTAGCGGTTACTAGCGGTTCCTACGAGCAGTACTTC. Its protein product is CASSLAVTSGSYEQYF.

There are a few counts of this clonotype. The rearrangement joins TRBV10-3 to TRBJ2-4, with TRBD2 matching 10 bases. The ends lost 4 bases at V and 0 bases at J; junction bases unmatched: 3. The CDR3 is 16 residues long. Germline V gene lookup returns CDR1 ENHRY and CDR2 SYGVKD. CDR3 nucleotide sequence: TGTGCCATCAGTGCGTCTAGCGGGGGAGCCAAAAACATTCAGTACTTC. This sequence encodes CAISASSGGAKNIQYF.